These 8 T cell receptor beta chains were all obtained from the same sample, sequenced in a study of CXCR3-negative and CXCR3-positive naive CD8 T cells. In preparing the TRB cDNA libraries, 5' RACE with UMI labels was used. TCRdb re-called the 5' RACE reads and shows each CDR3 protein once, DNA omitted. This repertoire includes about 62,000 distinct CDR3 sequences. The sample was naive CXCR3- CD8+ T cells from blood. Stated subset: CD45RO-CCR7+CD27+CD95- naive CD8+ T cells lacking CXCR3 (TNR3-). Receptors were obtained from a human donor in good health. Some clones in this sample may be carry-over from other donors' samples.

The V and J genes are TRBV10-3 and TRBJ2-7; TCRdb reports TRBD1, a call that lacks DNA to check it against. Germline V gene sequence: CDR1 ENHRY, CDR2 SYGVKD. The CDR3 runs to 15 residues. The CDR3 protein is CAISEMGAGAYEQYF.

The V call is TRBV28, the J call TRBJ1-2; TCRdb calls TRBD1, which cannot be checked without DNA. The CDR3 covers 15 residues. Germline V gives CDR1 MDHEN, CDR2 SYDVKM. This chain's CDR3 is CASSLLQTGGDGYTF.

The V gene is TRBV6-2 or TRBV6-3, the J gene TRBJ2-7; TCRdb names TRBD2, which stays unverified in the absence of DNA. Germline V lookup: CDR1 MNHEY, CDR2 SVGEGT. The CDR3 is 13 amino acids. CDR3 protein: CASGPAGGFEQYF.

The J gene is TRBJ2-2, the V gene TRBV9. This CDR3 is built from 13 residues. Germline V lookup: CDR1 SGDLS, CDR2 YYNGEE. The CDR3 region is CASSVGLAGELFF.

The J gene is TRBJ2-7, the V gene TRBV29-1; TCRdb's D call of TRBD1 is untestable without DNA. The CDR3 consists of 12 residues. Germline CDR1 and CDR2: SQVTM and ANQGSEA. CDR3: CSVRTGPWEQYF.

The chain links TRBV29-1 to TRBJ2-4; there is no DNA to check the TCRdb D call of TRBD1. Germline CDR1 and CDR2: SQVTM and ANQGSEA. The CDR3 has 15 residues. CDR3 loop: CSPRDGGLAKNIQYF.

The chain joins TRBV29-1 to TRBJ2-2; TCRdb lists TRBD1, though no DNA is available to test this call. Germline CDR1 reads SQVTM; CDR2 reads ANQGSEA. This CDR3 is built from 17 residues. CDR3 region: CSVEDRGRGPYTGELFF.

The chain joins TRBV7-9 to TRBJ2-1. Germline lookup yields CDR1 SEHNR and CDR2 FQNEAQ (reference sequence). The CDR3 consists of 13 residues. CDR3 protein: CASSLVAANEQFF.